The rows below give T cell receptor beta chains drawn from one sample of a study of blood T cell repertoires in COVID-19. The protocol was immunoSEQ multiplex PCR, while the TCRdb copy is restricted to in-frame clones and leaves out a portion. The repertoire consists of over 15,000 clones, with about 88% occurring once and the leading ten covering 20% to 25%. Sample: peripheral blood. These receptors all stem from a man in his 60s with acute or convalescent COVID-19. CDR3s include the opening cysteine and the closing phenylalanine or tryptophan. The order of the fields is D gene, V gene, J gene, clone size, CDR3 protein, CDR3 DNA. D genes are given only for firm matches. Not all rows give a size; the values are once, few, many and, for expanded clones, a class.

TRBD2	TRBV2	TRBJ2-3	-	CASSEPGVGRGADTQYF	TGTGCCAGCAGTGAACCCGGAGTAGGGAGGGGCGCAGATACGCAGTATTTT
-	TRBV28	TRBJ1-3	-	CASRRIAGGATGNTIYF	TGTGCCAGCAGGCGCATAGCGGGGGGAGCTACTGGAAACACCATATATTTT
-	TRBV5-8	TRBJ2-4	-	CASSLVAGAEFNDPKNIQYF	TGTGCCAGCAGCTTGGTGGCAGGGGCTGAGTTTAATGACCCCAAAAACATTCAGTACTTC
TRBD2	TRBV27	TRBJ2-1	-	CASSPTSGYNEQFF	TGTGCCAGCAGTCCGACTAGCGGATACAATGAGCAGTTCTTC
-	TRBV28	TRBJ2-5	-	CASSSLRETQYF	TGTGCCAGCAGTTCGCTACGGGAGACCCAGTACTTC
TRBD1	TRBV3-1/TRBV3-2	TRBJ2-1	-	CASSLGQGAHEQFF	TGTGCCAGCAGCCTAGGGCAGGGGGCACATGAGCAGTTCTTC
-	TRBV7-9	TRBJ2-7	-	CASSPGDSGGSQAYEQYF	TGTGCCAGCAGCCCCGGCGATAGCGGAGGGTCACAGGCCTACGAGCAGTACTTC
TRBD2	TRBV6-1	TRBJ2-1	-	CASSSVSGSGNEQFF	TGTGCCAGCAGTTCCGTTAGCGGGAGTGGTAATGAGCAGTTCTTC
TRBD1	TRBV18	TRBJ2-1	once	CASSPGTGFVEQFF	TGTGCCAGCTCACCCGGGACAGGGTTTGTTGAGCAGTTCTTC
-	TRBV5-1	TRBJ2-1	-	CASSLVGDSSYNEQFF	TGCGCCAGCAGCTTGGTGGGCGATAGCTCCTACAATGAGCAGTTCTTC
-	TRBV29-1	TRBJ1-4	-	CSVLLGGVLGEKLFF	TGCAGCGTCCTGCTTGGGGGGGTCTTGGGTGAAAAACTGTTTTTT
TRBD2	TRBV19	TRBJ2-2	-	CASTTTGTSGYRGAGELFF	TGTGCCAGTACCACGACCGGGACTAGCGGGTACCGGGGTGCCGGGGAGCTGTTTTTT
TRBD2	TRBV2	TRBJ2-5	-	CASSIIAGEGETQYF	TGTGCCAGCAGTATTATAGCGGGGGAGGGAGAGACCCAGTACTTC
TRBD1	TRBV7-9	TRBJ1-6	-	CASSQTGYESPLHF	TGTGCCAGCAGCCAGACAGGGTACGAATCACCCCTCCACTTT
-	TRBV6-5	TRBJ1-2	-	CASRRAGSGYTF	TGTGCCAGCAGACGTGCCGGGAGTGGCTACACCTTC
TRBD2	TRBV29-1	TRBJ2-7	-	CSVSGGAPYEQYF	TGCAGCGTGAGCGGGGGGGCCCCCTACGAGCAGTACTTC